The 27 T cell receptor beta chains reported below all come from one sample, sequenced in a study of Ad26.COV2.S vaccination and SARS-CoV-2 variants. Measured with immunoSEQ multiplex PCR; TCRdb has only the in-frame clones, and not every one. The sample lists around 420,000 clones, approximately 88% seen once, with around 3.6% in the top ten. Treatment indicated: 15 to 20 received Ad26.COV2.S at low or high dose, single or two shots; roughly 5 received placebo; per-sample allocation not given. On day 63 after the first injection, vaccine and placebo recipients gave samples. The sample was peripheral blood, taken in a trial of Ad26.COV2.S vaccine versus placebo. The source of these receptors is a person between 18 and 60 years old who received the Ad26.COV2.S COVID-19 vaccine or a placebo.

This clone was found once. The gene calls are TRBV10-2 and TRBJ2-2; 7 positions agree with TRBD1. The germline V gene has CDR1 WSHSY and CDR2 SAAADI. The CDR3 has 18 amino acids. V dropped 7 bases and J dropped 6; count of bases not matched to a gene: 20. CDR3 sequence: CASKGWSGQVEKSGELFF. Written as DNA, the CDR3 is TGCGCCAGCAAGGGTTGGTCCGGACAGGTTGAAAAGTCCGGGGAGCTGTTTTTT.

The table lists this clone with a count of one. The chain couples TRBV11-2 to TRBJ2-7; 8 bases are a match to TRBD2. Germline assignment: CDR1 SGHAT and CDR2 FQNNGV. This CDR3 contains 15 residues. V was pared by 1 base and J by 4 bases, with 6 bases of the junction left unmatched. The CDR3 DNA reads TGTGCCAGCAGCTTAGTTTCGGGGGGGATTTACGAGCAGTACTTC. Protein sequence: CASSLVSGGIYEQYF.

The J gene is TRBJ2-3, the V gene TRBV19; D possibly corresponds to TRBD1 (6 bases). The CDR3 is 14 residues long. V lost 3 bases, J lost 4 bases, and 11 bases lay in between. The germline V gene has CDR1 LNHDA and CDR2 SQIVND (reference sequence). CDR3 nucleotide sequence: TGTGCCAGTAGTATCAGACAGGCACCAGATACGCAGTATTTT. Its protein is CASSIRQAPDTQYF. Combining the CDR3 with reference TRBV19 and TRBJ2-3 gives the whole variable domain DGGITQSPKYLFRKEGQNVTLSCEQNLNHDAMYWYRQDPGQGLRLIYYSQIVNDFQKGDIAEGYSVSREKKESFPLTVTSAQKNPTAFYLCASSIRQAPDTQYFGPGTRLTVL.

V gene TRBV18 combines with J gene TRBJ1-1; D gene unclear. V lost 3 bases and J 1 base, leaving 12 bases between the germline ends. This CDR3 is built from 15 residues. Germline loops: CDR1 KGHSH, CDR2 LQKENI. CDR3 in amino acids: CASSPGGRQNTEAFF. The CDR3, as DNA: TGTGCCAGCTCACCGGGAGGCAGGCAGAACACTGAAGCTTTCTTT.

This chain joins TRBV7-6 and TRBJ2-7; D not certain. The CDR3 runs to 13 residues. Per germline, CDR1 SGHVS and CDR2 FNYEAQ. Trimming shortened V by 1 base and J by 2 bases, and 6 bases separated the two germline ends. The CDR3 sequence: CASSLGEPYEQYF. CDR3 sequence (DNA): TGTGCCAGCAGCTTAGGGGAACCCTACGAGCAGTACTTC.

This chain links TRBV10-3 with TRBJ2-7; tentatively, D is TRBD1 (5 bases). Germline CDR1 reads ENHRY; CDR2 reads SYGVKD. The ends were cut back, 7 bases at V and 3 bases at J, with 19 bases in the middle. The CDR3 totals 15 residues. The CDR3 here is CAITLVREGNYEQYF. The CDR3 nucleotides are TGTGCCATCACTCTAGTCAGGGAAGGTAACTACGAGCAGTACTTC.

This clone was observed once. This chain joins TRBV27 and TRBJ2-3; the D gene could be TRBD1 or TRBD2 (6 bases each). In germline, CDR1 is MNHEY, CDR2 SMNVEV (reference sequence). The CDR3 spans 14 residues. V dropped 8 bases and J dropped 2 bases, with 14 bases sitting between them. The CDR3 here is CASRLTGATDTQYF. Written as DNA, the CDR3 is TGTGCCAGCCGCCTGACGGGGGCCACAGATACGCAGTATTTT.

V gene TRBV4-2 combines with J gene TRBJ1-2; possible D gene TRBD1, 6 bases. Germline V gives CDR1 LGHNA, CDR2 YNFKEQ. V was clipped by 2 bases and J by 1 base, with 14 bases between them. This CDR3 is 16 amino acids long. DNA of the CDR3: TGTGCCAGCAGCCAAATCCCCAGGGGCTATAACTATGGCTACACCTTC. Translated: CASSQIPRGYNYGYTF.

V and J are TRBV5-1 and TRBJ2-1, with D perhaps TRBD2 (5 bases). Germline V gene lookup returns CDR1 SGHRS and CDR2 YFSETQ. This CDR3 has 15 residues. Trimming took off 0 bases at V and 2 bases at J, with 9 bases between the two ends. Written as DNA, the CDR3 is TGCGCCAGCAGCTTGGAGAGGGCCGCCTACAATGAGCAGTTCTTC. Translation: CASSLERAAYNEQFF.

This chain links TRBV12-3 or TRBV12-4 with TRBJ1-1; no reliable D call. The CDR3 sequence is 13 residues long. Deletions cut 7 bases from V and 4 bases from J, with 13 bases between. The CDR3 bases are TGTGCCAGCACATCCCCCTACCGCACTGAAGCTTTCTTT. Amino acids: CASTSPYRTEAFF.

J is TRBJ2-1 and V is TRBV10-2; 12 nucleotides align to TRBD2. J was trimmed by 2 bases and V by 6 bases; bases with no gene match: 2. Germline CDR1 reads WSHSY; CDR2 reads SAAADI. CDR3 size: 15 residues. CDR3 protein: CASRWTSGAYNEQFF. In DNA, the CDR3 is TGCGCCAGCAGGTGGACTAGCGGGGCCTACAATGAGCAGTTCTTC.

The chain links TRBV11-3 to TRBJ2-2; D is uncertain. The CDR3 spans 13 residues. The germline V and J ends were trimmed by 3 bases and 4 bases, with 6 bases remaining between them. CDR1 and CDR2 from the germline V gene are SGHNT and YENEEA. For the CDR3, the DNA is TGTGCCAGCAGCTTCGTATCCACCGGGGAGCTGTTTTTT. It codes for CASSFVSTGELFF.

The CDR3 coding sequence is TGCGCCAGCAGTCAATCGGTTTGTCAGGGCGGTAATGAAAAACTGTTTTTT. Protein: CASSQSVCQGGNEKLFF. V usage is TRBV23-1 and J usage is TRBJ1-4; weak D call: TRBD1 (5 bases). TRBV23-1 qualifies as an ORF whose function is uncertain. V was cut by 0 bases and J by 4 bases, with 15 bases left in between. The CDR3 is made up of 17 amino acids.

V usage is TRBV5-6 and J usage is TRBJ1-2; TRBD1 is a possible D gene (6 bases). Trimming took 4 bases from V and 5 from J, leaving 15 bases between them. Germline CDR1 and CDR2: SGHDT and YYEEEE. The CDR3 runs 14 residues. CDR3 sequence (DNA): TGTGCCAGCAGCCTACGACAGGTTGGGTATGGCTACACCTTC. Translation gives CASSLRQVGYGYTF.

The rearrangement uses TRBV4-2 and TRBJ2-7; D is unresolved. The CDR3 is 16 amino acids. V lost 1 base and J lost 2, with 15 bases in between. Germline V gene data show CDR1 as LGHNA and CDR2 as YNFKEQ. CDR3 region: CASSQVVSRPTYEQYF. CDR3 coding DNA: TGTGCCAGCAGCCAAGTGGTTTCTAGGCCTACCTACGAGCAGTACTTC.

This clone appeared once. The chain employs TRBV19 and TRBJ1-6; 10 nucleotides agree with TRBD1. V dropped 3 bases and J dropped 11; count of bases not matched to a gene: 7. Germline CDR1 LNHDA, CDR2 SQIVND (reference sequence). The CDR3 is 15 residues long. For the CDR3, the DNA is TGTGCCAGTAGTATTGCGCCGGGACAGGGGCCACCCCTCCACTTT. Residues: CASSIAPGQGPPLHF.

The chain uses TRBV7-3 and TRBJ2-2; tentatively, D is TRBD2 (6 bases). Deletions cut 1 base from V and 1 base from J, with 10 bases between. Germline assignment: CDR1 SGHTA and CDR2 FQGTGA. CDR3 length: 16 amino acids. DNA of the CDR3: TGTGCCAGCAGCTTAAGTATTAGCGGGAACACCGGGGAGCTGTTTTTT. Amino acid sequence: CASSLSISGNTGELFF.

The chain combines TRBV5-1 with TRBJ2-7; the match to TRBD1 covers 9 bases. In germline, CDR1 is SGHRS, CDR2 YFSETQ. The V and J ends lost 3 bases and 2 bases, in that order; junction bases with no gene match: 3. The CDR3 sequence is 14 residues long. The CDR3 nucleotides are TGCGCCAGCAGCTCTCGACAGGGGGCCTACGAGCAGTACTTC. As protein: CASSSRQGAYEQYF.

The V and J genes are TRBV5-1 and TRBJ2-3; D is perhaps TRBD1 (5 bases). CDR1 SGHRS and CDR2 YFSETQ come from the germline V gene. V was clipped by 6 bases and J by 2 bases, with 13 bases between them. This CDR3 has 14 amino acids. The CDR3 spells CASNTGANTDTQYF. The CDR3 DNA reads TGCGCCAGCAACACTGGGGCAAACACAGATACGCAGTATTTT.

DNA for the CDR3: TGTGCCAGCAGCTTGCCAGGACGGGTGGGGATTGATACGCAGTATTTT. Translated, it gives CASSLPGRVGIDTQYF. The chain employs TRBV5-4 and TRBJ2-3, with D unresolved. CDR3 length: 16 residues. Trimming took 1 base from V and 6 from J, leaving 18 bases between them. Germline V gene data show CDR1 as SGHNT and CDR2 as YYREEE (reference sequence).

The chain has TRBV6-5 and TRBJ2-1, with D perhaps TRBD1 (6 bases). CDR3 length: 15 residues. In germline, CDR1 is MNHEY, CDR2 SVGAGI. With 5 bases removed from V and 0 bases from J, the gap between germline ends came to 11 bases. The CDR3 sequence: CASSRQGSSYNEQFF. CDR3 in DNA: TGTGCCAGCAGTCGCCAGGGGAGCTCCTACAATGAGCAGTTCTTC.

The V and J genes are TRBV27 and TRBJ2-7; D call uncertain. Germline lookup yields CDR1 MNHEY and CDR2 SMNVEV (reference sequence). There are 13 residues in the CDR3. V lost 2 bases and J 3 bases, leaving 8 bases between the germline ends. The CDR3 spells CASSLKIGYEQYF. The DNA for the CDR3 is TGTGCCAGCAGTTTAAAAATAGGCTACGAGCAGTACTTC.

In nucleotides, the CDR3 is TGTGCCAGCAGTTTAACACAGGGGGCCTCCTACGAGCAGTACTTC. The encoded protein is CASSLTQGASYEQYF. This chain joins TRBV28 and TRBJ2-7; 9 nucleotides line up with TRBD1. The CDR3 has 15 amino acids. CDR1 and CDR2 from the germline V gene are MDHEN and SYDVKM. Trimming removed 2 bases from V and 0 bases from J; junction bases left unmatched: 2.

The rearrangement joins TRBV7-9 to TRBJ1-4; 9 bases agree with TRBD1. Germline CDR1 and CDR2: SEHNR and FQNEAQ (reference sequence). The CDR3 length is 14 residues. The trim removed 6 bases at V and 7 bases at J, leaving 6 bases unmatched. DNA for the CDR3: TGTGCCAGCAGTCCGGACAGGGGCAGTGAAAAACTGTTTTTT. It specifies CASSPDRGSEKLFF.

The chain recombines TRBV19 with TRBJ1-1; D remains ambiguous. Germline V lookup: CDR1 LNHDA, CDR2 SQIVND (reference sequence). There are 14 residues in the CDR3. With 3 bases removed from V and 1 base from J, the gap between germline ends came to 9 bases. The CDR3 here is CASSISSENTEAFF. The CDR3 DNA reads as TGTGCCAGTAGTATTAGCAGCGAGAACACTGAAGCTTTCTTT.

The chain has TRBV12-3 or TRBV12-4 and TRBJ1-2; D is perhaps TRBD1 (5 bases). Trimming took 5 bases from V and 4 from J, leaving 11 bases between them. This CDR3 has 13 amino acids. CDR3 sequence (DNA): TGTGCCAGCAGTCGGGACTGGACCTATGGCTACACCTTC. It encodes CASSRDWTYGYTF.

This clone was counted a single time. The chain recombines TRBV5-1 with TRBJ2-3, with 11 bases aligning to TRBD2. This CDR3 has 19 residues. V was pared by 0 bases and J by 3 bases, with 12 bases of the junction left unmatched. The V gene's germline CDR1 is SGHRS and CDR2 YFSETQ. The CDR3 DNA follows: TGCGCCAGCAGCTTGGCGGTGTCTAGCGGGGGGCCGGGAACAGATACGCAGTATTTT. As protein: CASSLAVSSGGPGTDTQYF.